These 25 T cell receptor beta chains were sequenced from one sample in a study of a mutant IDH1 vaccine in newly diagnosed glioma. Sample time point: baseline, week 1 (first vaccination visit). The sample's treatment: pre-vaccination baseline after standard-of-care therapy. This table comes from immunoSEQ multiplex PCR, and its TCRdb copy is limited to in-frame clones, with some not included. Counted here are 55,000 to 70,000 clones, 70% to 80% occurring once; the ten biggest clones make up roughly 8.2%. The sample consisted of PBMCs, taken from a glioma patient treated with radiotherapy, temozolomide or both. All receptors derive from a middle-aged man with glioma.

The chain carries TRBV5-4 and TRBJ1-4; D not resolved. The CDR3 covers 13 residues. CDR1 is SGHNT and CDR2 is YYREEE in the germline V gene (reference sequence). Trimming took off 3 bases at V and 4 bases at J, with 7 bases between the two ends. The CDR3 DNA reads TGTGCCAGCAGCTCCCAAAATAATGAAAAACTGTTTTTT. It codes for CASSSQNNEKLFF. The entire variable domain, with the rest obtained from reference TRBV5-4 and TRBJ1-4, is as follows: ETGVTQSPTHLIKTRGQQVTLRCSSQSGHNTVSWYQQALGQGPQFIFQYYREEENGRGNFPPRFSGLQFPNYSSELNVNALELDDSALYLCASSSQNNEKLFFGSGTQLSVL.

This chain links TRBV9 with TRBJ2-1; D uncertain. The CDR3 sequence is 13 residues long. V dropped 3 bases and J dropped 6 bases, with 10 bases sitting between them. CDR1 and CDR2 (germline): SGDLS, YYNGEE. The DNA for the CDR3 is TGTGCCAGCAGCGGATCGGACGCCAATGAGCAGTTCTTC. Translated, it gives CASSGSDANEQFF.

As DNA, the CDR3 is TGTGCCAGCAGACCCACCTACATGGATGAGCAGTTCTTC. It yields the protein CASRPTYMDEQFF. The chain links TRBV2 to TRBJ2-1; D is unresolved. The CDR3 contains 13 residues. CDR1 is SNHLY and CDR2 is FYNNEI in the germline V gene. The V gene lost 6 bases and the J gene lost 8 bases, with 14 bases spanning the gap.

The chain links TRBV7-6 to TRBJ2-1; the match to TRBD2 covers 10 bases. Germline trimming cut 2 bases from V and 6 bases from J; bases unmatched to any gene: 4. Germline CDR1 reads SGHVS; CDR2 reads FNYEAQ. The CDR3 is 15 residues long. The CDR3 loop reads CASSLWASGGNEQFF. The CDR3 region has the DNA TGTGCCAGCAGCTTATGGGCTAGCGGGGGCAATGAGCAGTTCTTC.

The chain is built from TRBV2 and TRBJ1-4, with D perhaps TRBD1 (5 bases). The CDR3 runs 13 residues. The germline CDR1 and CDR2 sequences are SNHLY and FYNNEI. Trimming cost V 6 bases and J 6 bases, with 11 bases left between them. CDR3: CASSPTGDEKLFF. In DNA, the CDR3 is TGTGCCAGCAGCCCAACAGGAGATGAAAAACTGTTTTTT.

CDR3 DNA: TGTGCCAGTAGTATCCCCGGCACAGATACGCAGTATTTT. It translates to CASSIPGTDTQYF. The rearrangement uses TRBV19 and TRBJ2-3; D ambiguous. The V end lost 3 bases, the J end lost 1 base, and 5 bases lay between the germline ends. Germline assignment: CDR1 LNHDA and CDR2 SQIVND (reference sequence). This CDR3 contains 13 residues.

CDR3 sequence reads: CATAQGRGNQPQHF. CDR3 nucleotides: TGTGCCACCGCACAGGGAAGGGGGAATCAGCCCCAGCATTTT. The genes are TRBV2 and TRBJ1-5, with D tentatively TRBD1 (6 bases). The germline V and J ends were trimmed by 10 bases and 4 bases, with 17 bases remaining between them. CDR3 length: 14 amino acids. Looked up from germline, CDR1 is SNHLY and CDR2 is FYNNEI.

The V gene is TRBV5-1, the J gene TRBJ2-1; 9 positions match TRBD1. CDR1 is SGHRS and CDR2 is YFSETQ in the germline V gene. The CDR3 covers 16 residues. Trimming took 0 bases from V and 3 from J; bases not matched to a gene: 4. The CDR3 loop reads CASSLEGQGSYNEQFF. CDR3 in DNA: TGCGCCAGCAGCTTGGAGGGACAGGGAAGCTACAATGAGCAGTTCTTC.

There are many counts of this clone. This CDR3 is CAINQKGDMNTEAFF. Here the CDR3 DNA reads TGTGCCATCAATCAAAAGGGGGATATGAACACTGAAGCTTTCTTT. V usage is TRBV10-3 and J usage is TRBJ1-1, with D possibly being TRBD1 (6 bases). CDR1 and CDR2 (germline): ENHRY, SYGVKD. This CDR3 spans 15 amino acids. V lost 7 bases to trimming and J lost 0 bases, with 15 bases between them.

This clone has a handful of counts. The chain joins TRBV30 to TRBJ1-4; D not resolved. V lost 3 bases and J 6 bases, leaving 8 bases between the germline ends. Germline assignment: CDR1 GTSNPN and CDR2 SVGIG (reference sequence). The CDR3 covers 12 residues. CDR3 sequence reads: CAWRGPYEKLFF. The CDR3 nucleotides are TGTGCCTGGAGAGGACCCTATGAAAAACTGTTTTTT.

The CDR3 loop is CASSQEKGEQFF. The CDR3 DNA sequence: TGCGCCAGCAGCCAAGAGAAGGGGGAGCAGTTCTTC. This sequence joins TRBV4-1 and TRBJ2-1; TRBD1 might be the D (5 bases). V was pared by 0 bases and J by 10 bases, with 7 bases between. Germline CDR1 reads MGHRA; CDR2 reads YSYEKL. This CDR3 has 12 amino acids.

The chain combines TRBV30 with TRBJ2-5; the match to TRBD2 covers 7 bases. Losses at the gene ends were 3 bases for V and 2 bases for J; bases not matched to a gene: 6. Germline assignment: CDR1 GTSNPN and CDR2 SVGIG (reference sequence). This CDR3 spans 14 amino acids. The CDR3 DNA sequence: TGTGCCTGGAGCGGGGGGACTTCTCAAGAGACCCAGTACTTC. It encodes CAWSGGTSQETQYF.

The chain has TRBV27 and TRBJ2-2; 9 bases line up with TRBD1. Trimming at V came to 3 bases and at J to 0 bases, leaving 5 bases not matched to a gene. Looked up from germline, CDR1 is MNHEY and CDR2 is SMNVEV (reference sequence). The CDR3 runs 17 residues. CDR3 sequence reads: CASSFRDRDANTGELFF. In nucleotides, the CDR3 is TGTGCCAGCAGTTTCCGGGACAGGGACGCGAACACCGGGGAGCTGTTTTTT.

This clone has just one count. The chain recombines TRBV4-2 with TRBJ1-1, with 7 nucleotides matching TRBD1. The CDR3 is 17 residues long. V lost 0 bases to trimming and J lost 4 bases; unmatched junction nucleotides: 11. Germline V CDR1 and CDR2: LGHNA, YNFKEQ. Written as DNA, the CDR3 is TGTGCCAGCAGCCAAGAGCGCAGGGGGGGCCCCCTCACTGAAGCTTTCTTT. It translates to CASSQERRGGPLTEAFF.

The V and J genes are TRBV13 and TRBJ2-3; D is undetermined. The V gene lost 0 bases and the J gene lost 0 bases, with 16 bases spanning the gap. This CDR3 is 18 amino acids long. The germline V gene encodes CDR1 PRHDT and CDR2 FYEKMQ (reference sequence). The CDR3 spells CASSLGLASFSSTDTQYF. The CDR3 DNA reads as TGTGCCAGCAGCTTAGGCCTTGCATCTTTTTCTAGCACAGATACGCAGTATTTT.

V is TRBV29-1 and J is TRBJ2-2; D uncertain. Trimming pared 3 bases from V and 0 bases from J, leaving 5 bases between. This CDR3 comprises 13 residues. Germline values: CDR1 SQVTM, CDR2 ANQGSEA. CDR3 loop: CSVDATNTGELFF. In DNA, the CDR3 is TGCAGCGTTGACGCTACGAACACCGGGGAGCTGTTTTTT.

V usage is TRBV7-8 and J usage is TRBJ2-5; D remains unclear. V lost 3 bases, J lost 2 bases, and 13 bases lay in between. The germline V gene has CDR1 SGHVS and CDR2 FQNEAQ. The CDR3 has 15 residues. The CDR3 protein is CASSLITVHQETQYF. CDR3 DNA sequence: TGTGCCAGCAGCTTGATCACGGTCCATCAAGAGACCCAGTACTTC.

The chain is built from TRBV30 and TRBJ1-1; D perhaps matches TRBD1 (5 bases). This CDR3 contains 13 residues. Germline loops: CDR1 GTSNPN, CDR2 SVGIG (reference sequence). Trimming took off 2 bases at V and 2 bases at J, with 9 bases between the two ends. CDR3 DNA: TGTGCCTGGAGTCGACAGAGCAACACTGAAGCTTTCTTT. Amino acid sequence: CAWSRQSNTEAFF.

This chain uses TRBV19 with TRBJ1-5, with D maybe TRBD1 (5 bases). Germline loops: CDR1 LNHDA, CDR2 SQIVND (reference sequence). There are 16 residues in the CDR3. Trimming removed 6 bases at V and 1 base at J, with 16 bases between. CDR3 sequence reads: CASSHRGAESNQPQHF. The CDR3 DNA is TGTGCCAGTAGCCATAGAGGGGCGGAGAGCAATCAGCCCCAGCATTTT.

The table lists this clone with a few counts. V is TRBV6-6 and J is TRBJ1-6; 9 bases match TRBD1. The CDR3 length is 15 residues. The ends lost 7 bases at V and 4 bases at J; junction bases unmatched: 5. The V gene's germline CDR1 is MNHNY and CDR2 SVGAGI (reference sequence). The CDR3 nucleotides read TGTGCCAGCAATCAGGGACAGGGTTATAATTCACCCCTCCACTTT. Protein sequence: CASNQGQGYNSPLHF.

The chain has TRBV30 and TRBJ1-3; possible D gene TRBD1, 6 bases. Germline V gives CDR1 GTSNPN, CDR2 SVGIG (reference sequence). CDR3 length: 14 residues. The V end was cut by 4 bases, the J end by 2 bases, with 12 bases between. The CDR3 loop reads CAWNPGGAGNTIYF. CDR3 DNA sequence: TGTGCCTGGAACCCCGGGGGCGCTGGAAACACCATATATTTT.

J is TRBJ2-7 and V is TRBV5-1; possible D gene TRBD1, 6 bases. Germline-derived CDR1 and CDR2 are SGHRS and YFSETQ. CDR3 length: 16 amino acids. Trimming left V 1 base short and J 1 base short, with 15 bases between. The CDR3 DNA reads as TGCGCCAGCAGCTTGAGTGGGCAGGGGTTTTCCTACGAGCAGTACTTC. It encodes CASSLSGQGFSYEQYF.

This rearrangement joins TRBV5-1 to TRBJ1-1; D may be TRBD1 (5 bases). Deletions cut 4 bases from V and 3 bases from J, with 13 bases between. The germline gives CDR1 SGHRS, CDR2 YFSETQ. The CDR3 is 14 residues long. The CDR3 loop reads CASSRIGRDTEAFF. As DNA, the CDR3 is TGCGCCAGCAGCAGAATCGGCAGGGACACTGAAGCTTTCTTT.

The CDR3: CASSPGNPSTDTQYF. The CDR3, as DNA: TGTGCCAGCAGCCCGGGGAATCCTAGCACAGATACGCAGTATTTT. J is TRBJ2-3 and V is TRBV5-4; D perhaps matches TRBD2 (5 bases). CDR3 length: 15 amino acids. From germline, CDR1 is SGHNT and CDR2 YYREEE (reference sequence). The V end lost 4 bases, the J end lost 0 bases, and 12 bases lay between the germline ends.

This chain uses TRBV10-3 with TRBJ1-2, with D unclear. Germline CDR1 is ENHRY and CDR2 is SYGVKD. The CDR3 is 14 residues long. Deletions cut 3 bases from V and 4 bases from J, with 12 bases between. CDR3 loop: CAISDLDGIYGYTF. CDR3 DNA sequence: TGTGCCATCAGTGACCTCGACGGAATCTATGGCTACACCTTC.